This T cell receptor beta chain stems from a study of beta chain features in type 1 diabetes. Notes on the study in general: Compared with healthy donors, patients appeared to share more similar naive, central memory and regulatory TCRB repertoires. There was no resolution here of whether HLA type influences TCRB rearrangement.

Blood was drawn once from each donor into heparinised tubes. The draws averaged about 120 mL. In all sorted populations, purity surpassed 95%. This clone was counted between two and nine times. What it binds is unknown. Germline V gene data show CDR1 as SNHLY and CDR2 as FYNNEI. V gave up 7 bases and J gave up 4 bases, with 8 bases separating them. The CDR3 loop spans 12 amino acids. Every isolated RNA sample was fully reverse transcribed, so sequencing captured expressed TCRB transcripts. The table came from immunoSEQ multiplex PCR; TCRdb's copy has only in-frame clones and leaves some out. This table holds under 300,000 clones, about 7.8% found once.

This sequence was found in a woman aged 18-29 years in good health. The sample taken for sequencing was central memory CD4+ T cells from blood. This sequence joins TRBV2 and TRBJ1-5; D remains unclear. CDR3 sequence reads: CASNDANQPQHF. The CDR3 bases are TGTGCCAGCAATGACGCTAATCAGCCCCAGCATTTT.